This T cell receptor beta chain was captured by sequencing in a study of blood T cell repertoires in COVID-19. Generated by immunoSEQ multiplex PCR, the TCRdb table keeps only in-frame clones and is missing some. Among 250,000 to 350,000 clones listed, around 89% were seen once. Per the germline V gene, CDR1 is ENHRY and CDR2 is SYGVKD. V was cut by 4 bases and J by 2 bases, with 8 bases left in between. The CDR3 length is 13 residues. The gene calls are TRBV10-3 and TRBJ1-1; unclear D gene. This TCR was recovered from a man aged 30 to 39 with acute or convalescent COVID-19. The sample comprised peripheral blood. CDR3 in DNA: TGTGCCATCAGTGGGCACCCAAACACTGAAGCTTTCTTT. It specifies CAISGHPNTEAFF.